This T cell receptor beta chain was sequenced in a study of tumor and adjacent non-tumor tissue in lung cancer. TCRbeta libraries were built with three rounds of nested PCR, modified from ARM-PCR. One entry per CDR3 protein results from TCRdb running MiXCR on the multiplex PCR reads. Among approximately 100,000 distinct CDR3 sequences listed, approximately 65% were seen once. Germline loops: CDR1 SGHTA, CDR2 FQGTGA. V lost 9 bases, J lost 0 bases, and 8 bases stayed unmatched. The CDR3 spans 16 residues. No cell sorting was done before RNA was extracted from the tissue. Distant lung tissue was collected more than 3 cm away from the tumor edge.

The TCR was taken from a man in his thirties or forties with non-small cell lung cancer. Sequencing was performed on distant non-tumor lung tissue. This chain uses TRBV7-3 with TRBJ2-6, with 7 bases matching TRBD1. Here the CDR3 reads CARSLQGRSGANVLTF. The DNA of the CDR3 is TGTGCCAGGAGCCTACAGGGGCGCTCTGGGGCCAACGTCCTGACTTTC.